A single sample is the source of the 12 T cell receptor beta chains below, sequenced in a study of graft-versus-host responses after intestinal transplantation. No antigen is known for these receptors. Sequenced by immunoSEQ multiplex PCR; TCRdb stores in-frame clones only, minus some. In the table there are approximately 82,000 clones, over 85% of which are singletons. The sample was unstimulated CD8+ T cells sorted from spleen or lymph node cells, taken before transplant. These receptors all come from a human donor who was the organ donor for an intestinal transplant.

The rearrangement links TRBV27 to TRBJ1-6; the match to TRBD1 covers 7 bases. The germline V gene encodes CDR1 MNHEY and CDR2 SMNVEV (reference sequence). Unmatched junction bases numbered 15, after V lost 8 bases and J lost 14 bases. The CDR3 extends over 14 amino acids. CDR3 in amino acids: CASSYRGPLRALHF. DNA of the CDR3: TGTGCCAGCTCATACAGGGGCCCTCTCAGGGCCCTCCACTTT.

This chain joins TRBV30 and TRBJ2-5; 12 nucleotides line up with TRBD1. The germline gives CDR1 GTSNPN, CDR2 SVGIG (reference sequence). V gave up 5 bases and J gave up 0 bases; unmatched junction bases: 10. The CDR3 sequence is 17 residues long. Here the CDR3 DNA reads TGTGCCTGGGGCGGGACAGGGGGCTCGGGGGACCAAGAGACCCAGTACTTC. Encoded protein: CAWGGTGGSGDQETQYF.

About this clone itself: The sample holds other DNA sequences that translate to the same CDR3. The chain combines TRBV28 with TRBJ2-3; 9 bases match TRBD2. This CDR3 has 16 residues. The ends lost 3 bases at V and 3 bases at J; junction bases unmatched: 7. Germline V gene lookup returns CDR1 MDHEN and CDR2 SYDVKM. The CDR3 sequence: CASSFFAGGGTDTQYF. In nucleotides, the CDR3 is TGTGCCAGCAGTTTTTTTGCGGGAGGGGGGACAGATACGCAGTATTTT.

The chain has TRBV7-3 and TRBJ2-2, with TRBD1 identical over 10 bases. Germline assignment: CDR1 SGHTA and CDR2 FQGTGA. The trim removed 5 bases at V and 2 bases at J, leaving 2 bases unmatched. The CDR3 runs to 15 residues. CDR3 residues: CASSATGGNTGELFF. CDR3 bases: TGTGCCAGCAGCGCGACAGGGGGCAACACCGGGGAGCTGTTTTTT. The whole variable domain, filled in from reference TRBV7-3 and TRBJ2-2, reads GAGVSQTPSNKVTEKGKYVELRCDPISGHTALYWYRQSLGQGPEFLIYFQGTGAADDSGLPNDRFFAVRPEGSVSTLKIQRTERGDSAVYLCASSATGGNTGELFFGEGSRLTVL.

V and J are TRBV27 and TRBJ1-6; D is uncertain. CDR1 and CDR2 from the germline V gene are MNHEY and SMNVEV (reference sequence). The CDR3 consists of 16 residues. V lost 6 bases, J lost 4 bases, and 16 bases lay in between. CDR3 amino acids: CASSHSAGEYNSPLHF. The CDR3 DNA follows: TGTGCCAGCAGCCACAGCGCCGGGGAATATAATTCACCCCTCCACTTT.

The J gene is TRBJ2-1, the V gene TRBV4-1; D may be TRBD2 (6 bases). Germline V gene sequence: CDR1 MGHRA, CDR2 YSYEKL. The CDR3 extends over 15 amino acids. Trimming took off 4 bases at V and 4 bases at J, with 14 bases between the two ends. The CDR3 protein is CASSPEASAYNEQFF. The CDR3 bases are TGCGCCAGCAGCCCGGAGGCTAGCGCTTACAATGAGCAGTTCTTC.

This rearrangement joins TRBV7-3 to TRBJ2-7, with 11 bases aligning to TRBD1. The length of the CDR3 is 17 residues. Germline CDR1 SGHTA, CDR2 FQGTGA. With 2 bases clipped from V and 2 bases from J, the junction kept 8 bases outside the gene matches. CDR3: CASSLPSRDRGAYEQYF. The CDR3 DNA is TGTGCCAGCAGCTTACCCAGTAGGGACAGGGGGGCCTACGAGCAGTACTTC.

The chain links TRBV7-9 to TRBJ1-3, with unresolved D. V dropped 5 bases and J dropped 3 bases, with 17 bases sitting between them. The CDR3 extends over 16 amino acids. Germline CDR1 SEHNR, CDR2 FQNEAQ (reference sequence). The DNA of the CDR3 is TGTGCCAGCAGCGCCCGGGGTCCTACCATTGGAAACACCATATATTTT. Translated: CASSARGPTIGNTIYF.

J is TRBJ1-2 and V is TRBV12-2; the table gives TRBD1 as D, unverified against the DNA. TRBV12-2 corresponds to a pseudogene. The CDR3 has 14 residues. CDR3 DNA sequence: TGTGCAAGTCGCTTAGTGGACAGCTTCGATGGCTACACCTTC. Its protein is CASRLVDSFDGYTF.

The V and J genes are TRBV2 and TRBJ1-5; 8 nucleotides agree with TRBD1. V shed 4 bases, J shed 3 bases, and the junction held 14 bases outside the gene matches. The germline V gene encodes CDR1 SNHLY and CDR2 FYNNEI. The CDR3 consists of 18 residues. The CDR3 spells CASSVGARDRWNNQPQHF. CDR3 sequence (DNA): TGTGCCAGCAGTGTTGGGGCCCGGGACAGGTGGAACAATCAGCCCCAGCATTTT. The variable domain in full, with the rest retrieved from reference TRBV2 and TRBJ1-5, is EPEVTQTPSHQVTQMGQEVILRCVPISNHLYFYWYRQILGQKVEFLVSFYNNEISEKSEIFDDQFSVERPDGSNFTLKIRSTKLEDSAMYFCASSVGARDRWNNQPQHFGDGTRLSIL.

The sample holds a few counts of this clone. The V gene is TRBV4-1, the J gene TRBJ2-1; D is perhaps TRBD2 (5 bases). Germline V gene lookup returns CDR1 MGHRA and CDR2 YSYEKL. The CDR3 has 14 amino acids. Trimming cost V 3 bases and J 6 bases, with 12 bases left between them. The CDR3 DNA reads TGCGCCAGCAGCCAGATGTCTGGGAGCAATGAGCAGTTCTTC. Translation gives CASSQMSGSNEQFF.

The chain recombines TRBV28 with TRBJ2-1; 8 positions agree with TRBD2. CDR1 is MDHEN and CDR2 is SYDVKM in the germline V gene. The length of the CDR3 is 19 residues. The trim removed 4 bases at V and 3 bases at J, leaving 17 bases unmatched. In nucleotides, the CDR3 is TGTGCCAGCAGTTCCCGTTCTAGCGGGCCCTCATTTGTCTACAATGAGCAGTTCTTC. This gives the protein CASSSRSSGPSFVYNEQFF.